These T cell receptor beta chains were read from a single sample in a study of blood T cell repertoires in COVID-19. Some clones are missing from TCRdb's copy, which holds only in-frame ones; the method was immunoSEQ multiplex PCR. The sample records 200,000 to 250,000 clones, approximately 80% being singletons. Sequencing used peripheral blood. Receptors originate from a woman older than 75 with active or convalescent COVID-19. Each CDR3 is given with its conserved first and last residue. A D gene is named only where the DNA matches it firmly. Clone size appears in some rows only: once, few, many, or a class for an expanded clone.

V: TRBV5-1; J: TRBJ1-5; size: few; D: -; CDR3: CASSPTGRNQPQHF; DNA: TGCGCCAGCAGCCCAACAGGGCGGAATCAGCCCCAGCATTTT
V: TRBV6-1; J: TRBJ1-1; size: -; D: -; CDR3: CASSANYMNTEAFF; DNA: TGTGCCAGCAGCGCGAACTACATGAACACTGAAGCTTTCTTT
V: TRBV1; J: TRBJ2-7; size: -; D: -; CDR3: CTSSQVIHEQYF; DNA: TGCACCAGCAGCCAAGTCATCCACGAGCAGTACTTC
V: TRBV2; J: TRBJ2-3; size: once; D: TRBD2; CDR3: CASSTSGGGDTQYF; DNA: TGTGCCAGCAGTACCAGCGGGGGGGGCGATACGCAGTATTTT
V: TRBV7-6; J: TRBJ2-5; size: -; D: TRBD2; CDR3: CASSLGLAGLQETQYF; DNA: TGTGCCAGCAGCCTTGGACTAGCGGGCCTCCAAGAGACCCAGTACTTC
V: TRBV2; J: TRBJ2-3; size: -; D: TRBD2; CDR3: CASSESGGTTDTQYF; DNA: TGTGCCAGCAGTGAGAGCGGGGGGACGACAGATACGCAGTATTTT
V: TRBV5-4; J: TRBJ2-7; size: -; D: -; CDR3: CASSHGTTYEQYF; DNA: TGTGCCAGCAGCCACGGGACAACCTACGAGCAGTACTTC
V: TRBV4-3; J: TRBJ2-2; size: -; D: TRBD2; CDR3: CASSQGLAGPLYTGELFF; DNA: TGCGCCAGCAGCCAAGGTCTAGCGGGGCCACTTTACACCGGGGAGCTGTTTTTT
V: TRBV13; J: TRBJ1-1; size: once; D: -; CDR3: CASSLGPGREAFF; DNA: TGTGCCAGCAGCTTAGGCCCGGGGAGGGAAGCTTTCTTT
V: TRBV19; J: TRBJ1-1; size: -; D: -; CDR3: CASSNRNTEAFF; DNA: TGTGCCAGCAGTAACAGGAACACTGAAGCTTTCTTT
V: TRBV19; J: TRBJ2-5; size: -; D: TRBD2; CDR3: CASSTSGLAGGPLGETQYF; DNA: TGTGCCAGTAGTACCTCGGGACTAGCGGGAGGGCCTTTGGGAGAGACCCAGTACTTC
V: TRBV9; J: TRBJ2-7; size: -; D: -; CDR3: CASSAQGGSYEQYF; DNA: TGTGCCAGCAGCGCCCAGGGGGGATCGTACGAGCAGTACTTC
V: TRBV7-8; J: TRBJ2-1; size: -; D: TRBD2; CDR3: CASSRQLGGGYNEQFF; DNA: TGTGCCAGCAGCCGACAGCTCGGCGGGGGCTACAATGAGCAGTTCTTC
V: TRBV4-2; J: TRBJ2-3; size: -; D: TRBD2; CDR3: CASSQGGGATDTQYF; DNA: TGTGCCAGCAGCCAAGGCGGGGGGGCAACAGATACGCAGTATTTT
V: TRBV5-6; J: TRBJ2-1; size: -; D: -; CDR3: CASSLLNEQFF; DNA: TGTGCCAGCAGCCTCCTAAATGAGCAGTTCTTC
V: TRBV5-5; J: TRBJ2-7; size: few; D: TRBD2; CDR3: CASSPRTGGVLTYEQYF; DNA: TGTGCCAGCAGCCCGAGGACTGGGGGGGTCCTCACCTACGAGCAGTACTTC
V: TRBV5-4; J: TRBJ2-3; size: -; D: -; CDR3: CASSGSTGSTDTQYF; DNA: TGTGCCAGCAGCGGATCGACGGGTAGCACAGATACGCAGTATTTT
V: TRBV18; J: TRBJ2-7; size: -; D: -; CDR3: CASSPQGQAYEQYF; DNA: TGTGCCAGCTCACCGCAGGGGCAGGCCTACGAGCAGTACTTC
V: TRBV3-1/TRBV3-2; J: TRBJ1-2; size: once; D: -; CDR3: CASSQEDRQSRYGYTF; DNA: TGTGCCAGCAGCCAAGAGGACCGACAGTCACGCTATGGCTACACCTTC
V: TRBV9; J: TRBJ2-3; size: -; D: -; CDR3: CASSVAGGATGDTQYF; DNA: TGTGCCAGCAGCGTAGCCGGCGGGGCAACTGGGGATACGCAGTATTTT
V: TRBV7-9; J: TRBJ2-5; size: -; D: TRBD1; CDR3: CASSFTGAETQYF; DNA: TGTGCCAGCAGCTTCACAGGGGCAGAGACCCAGTACTTC
V: TRBV7-3; J: TRBJ2-5; size: few; D: TRBD2; CDR3: CASSPSLAEGETQYF; DNA: TGTGCCAGCAGCCCCTCCCTAGCGGAGGGGGAGACCCAGTACTTC